This passage covers 29 T cell receptor beta chains from one sample sequenced in a study of shared clonotypes between healthy human individuals. Produced via immunoSEQ multiplex PCR; TCRdb's table is partial and in-frame only. The table has hundreds of thousands of clones, around 78% seen once. The sample was PBMCs. These receptor sequences come from a woman aged 40-49 years in good health. Some clones in this sample may be carry-over from other donors' samples.

The V gene is TRBV5-1, the J gene TRBJ2-3; D remains unclear. Germline CDR1 is SGHRS and CDR2 is YFSETQ. V lost 4 bases and J 6 bases, leaving 18 bases between the germline ends. The CDR3 has 15 residues. The CDR3 loop reads CASSRPSQAADTQYF. The CDR3 DNA follows: TGCGCCAGCAGCAGGCCAAGCCAAGCAGCCGATACGCAGTATTTT.

The chain carries TRBV11-3 and TRBJ2-3; TRBD1 agrees at 8 bases. Germline V CDR1 and CDR2: SGHNT, YENEEA. J was trimmed by 6 bases and V by 2 bases; bases with no gene match: 4. The CDR3 spans 14 residues. Written as DNA, the CDR3 is TGTGCCAGCAGCTTAACCAGGGGGCTGGATACGCAGTATTTT. It encodes CASSLTRGLDTQYF.

A few counts support this clone. A much larger clone is a single base away; this may be a read error. V usage is TRBV30 and J usage is TRBJ2-5, with 10 bases identical to TRBD2. The CDR3 runs 14 residues. Germline-derived CDR1 and CDR2 are GTSNPN and SVGIG (reference sequence). V lost 2 bases, J lost 5 bases, and 5 bases stayed unmatched. This CDR3 reads CAWSLAGAEETQYF. DNA of the CDR3: TGTGCCTGGAGTCTAGCGGGAGCAGAGGAGACCCAGTACTTC.

A note on this clone: A read error is the likely source, as a far larger clone sits one nucleotide away. The genes are TRBV29-1 and TRBJ2-1; possible D gene TRBD1, 6 bases. The CDR3 covers 13 residues. V was trimmed by 6 bases and J by 6 bases, leaving 15 bases between them. CDR1 is SQVTM and CDR2 is ANQGSEA in the germline V gene. The CDR3 sequence is CSVAVTGSNEQFF. DNA of the CDR3: TGCAGCGTCGCTGTTACAGGGAGCAATGAGCAGTTCTTC.

The CDR3: CSVVRGYEQYF. The CDR3 DNA reads as TGCAGCGTTGTCCGGGGCTACGAGCAGTACTTC. The genes are TRBV29-1 and TRBJ2-7, with a tentative D call TRBD2 (5 bases). CDR3 length: 11 amino acids. V lost 4 bases, J lost 3 bases, and 7 bases lay in between. Germline lookup yields CDR1 SQVTM and CDR2 ANQGSEA.

V is TRBV28 and J is TRBJ2-5, with 10 positions matching TRBD2. The CDR3 consists of 15 residues. Germline V gene data show CDR1 as MDHEN and CDR2 as SYDVKM. Trimming at V came to 4 bases and at J to 4 bases, leaving 6 bases not matched to a gene. CDR3 DNA sequence: TGTGCCAGCAGTTCGCTAGCGGGAGTACGAGAGACCCAGTACTTC. Protein: CASSSLAGVRETQYF.

This chain uses TRBV28 with TRBJ1-4; 10 bases align to TRBD1. The CDR3 runs to 16 residues. Germline lookup yields CDR1 MDHEN and CDR2 SYDVKM. After removal of 8 bases from V and 0 bases from J, the junction contained 6 bases not matched to a gene. The CDR3 region is CASRWDRGATNEKLFF. The DNA of the CDR3 is TGTGCCAGCCGTTGGGACAGGGGAGCAACTAATGAAAAACTGTTTTTT.

This clone was observed a handful of times. The V gene is TRBV7-6, the J gene TRBJ2-3; TRBD2 matches 7 bases. The V segment lost 1 base and the J segment 2 bases; nucleotides outside the gene matches: 3. The CDR3 is 15 residues long. Germline assignment: CDR1 SGHVS and CDR2 FNYEAQ. CDR3 region: CASSLGEGITDTQYF. Written as DNA, the CDR3 is TGTGCCAGCAGCTTAGGGGAGGGCATCACAGATACGCAGTATTTT.

The V call is TRBV23-1, the J call TRBJ1-2; D might be TRBD1 (5 bases). TRBV23-1 is an open reading frame whose function is uncertain. The CDR3 is 14 residues long. Trimming stripped 0 bases from V and 10 bases from J, with 15 bases between. CDR3 region: CASSQSCQGRSYTF. The CDR3 nucleotides read TGCGCCAGCAGTCAATCTTGTCAGGGACGATCCTACACCTTC.

The V and J genes are TRBV7-2 and TRBJ1-4, with no clear D. CDR1 is SGHTA, CDR2 FQGNSA, per germline. This CDR3 has 13 amino acids. Trimming removed 1 base at V and 5 bases at J, with 5 bases between. The CDR3 DNA reads as TGTGCCAGCAGCTTAGGACGGAATGAAAAACTGTTTTTT. Translation: CASSLGRNEKLFF.

The chain employs TRBV7-6 and TRBJ2-1, with 8 bases aligning to TRBD2. CDR1 is SGHVS, CDR2 FNYEAQ, per germline. The length of the CDR3 is 15 residues. V dropped 5 bases and J dropped 8; count of bases not matched to a gene: 11. CDR3 in amino acids: CASSLSGSGSDEQFF. The CDR3 DNA is TGTGCCAGCAGCCTAAGCGGGAGCGGTTCGGATGAGCAGTTCTTC. The full variable domain, rest sourced from reference TRBV7-6 and TRBJ2-1, is GAGVSQSPRYKVTKRGQDVALRCDPISGHVSLYWYRQALGQGPEFLTYFNYEAQQDKSGLPNDRFSAERPEGSISTLTIQRTEQRDSAMYRCASSLSGSGSDEQFFGPGTRLTVL.

The CDR3 DNA is TGTGCCAGCAGTGGGACTAGCGGGAGTGGGACCCAGTACTTC. Protein: CASSGTSGSGTQYF. The chain employs TRBV14 and TRBJ2-5; 14 bases line up with TRBD2. The junction had 4 bases not matched to a gene; V was cut back by 6 bases and J by 7 bases. This CDR3 has 14 amino acids. The germline V gene encodes CDR1 SGHDN and CDR2 FVKESK. The entire variable domain, with the rest obtained from reference TRBV14 and TRBJ2-5, is as follows: EAGVTQFPSHSVIEKGQTVTLRCDPISGHDNLYWYRRVMGKEIKFLLHFVKESKQDESGMPNNRFLAERTGGTYSTLKVQPAELEDSGVYFCASSGTSGSGTQYFGPGTRLLVL.

This clone was picked up one time. A far larger clone lies a single base away; this is likely a read error. The genes are TRBV28 and TRBJ2-2; 7 bases map to TRBD2. The CDR3 covers 15 residues. Germline V gene lookup returns CDR1 MDHEN and CDR2 SYDVKM. DNA of the CDR3: TGTGTCAGCAGGAAGGCTAGCGGTAACACCGGGGAGCTGTTTTTT. Residues: CVSRKASGNTGELFF.

Worth noting for this clone: This same CDR3 is encoded by further DNA sequences in the sample. The chain employs TRBV27 and TRBJ1-1; D gene ambiguous. V lost 4 bases and J 0 bases, leaving 9 bases between the germline ends. Per germline, CDR1 MNHEY and CDR2 SMNVEV (reference sequence). This CDR3 is 14 amino acids long. The DNA for the CDR3 is TGTGCCAGCAGTTCTCGGGCCCTGAACACTGAAGCTTTCTTT. Amino acid sequence: CASSSRALNTEAFF.

The chain couples TRBV25-1 to TRBJ1-1; the D is unclear. This CDR3 has 15 amino acids. The V gene's germline CDR1 is MGHDK and CDR2 SYGVNS. Trimming stripped 1 base from V and 2 bases from J, with 11 bases between. The CDR3 DNA reads TGTGCCAGCAGTGAATTTGGGCATCCTAACACTGAAGCTTTCTTT. It codes for CASSEFGHPNTEAFF.

V gene TRBV4-1 combines with J gene TRBJ1-6; 9 positions match TRBD1. The CDR3 length is 15 residues. The V and J ends lost 2 bases and 10 bases, in that order; junction bases with no gene match: 6. From germline, CDR1 is MGHRA and CDR2 YSYEKL. As DNA, the CDR3 is TGCGCCAGCAGCCAATTCCGGGACAGGGCCTCACCCCTCCACTTT. Encoded protein: CASSQFRDRASPLHF.

The V call is TRBV9, the J call TRBJ2-2; the D gene is possibly TRBD2 (6 bases). V lost 2 bases to trimming and J lost 2 bases, with 13 bases between them. This CDR3 has 16 residues. CDR1 and CDR2 (germline): SGDLS, YYNGEE. The CDR3 spells CASSVTGTANTGELFF. The CDR3 DNA is TGTGCCAGCAGCGTGACCGGGACTGCCAACACCGGGGAGCTGTTTTTT.

The chain uses TRBV7-2 and TRBJ1-4, with D uncertain. V lost 5 bases, J lost 2 bases, and 12 bases lay in between. Germline lookup yields CDR1 SGHTA and CDR2 FQGNSA. This CDR3 region has 15 residues. The CDR3 region is CASSRTGETNEKLFF. In nucleotides, the CDR3 is TGTGCCAGCAGCCGCACCGGGGAGACTAATGAAAAACTGTTTTTT.

This clone showed up many times. The chain is built from TRBV20-1 and TRBJ2-7; D unresolved. Trimming removed 2 bases at V and 3 bases at J, with 5 bases between. CDR1 is DFQATT, CDR2 SNEGSKA, per germline (reference sequence). CDR3 length: 11 residues. CDR3 amino acids: CSARSDYEQYF. The DNA for the CDR3 is TGCAGTGCTAGATCCGACTACGAGCAGTACTTC.

This chain joins TRBV2 and TRBJ1-5; the D is unclear. CDR1 is SNHLY and CDR2 is FYNNEI in the germline V gene. The length of the CDR3 is 12 residues. With 4 bases removed from V and 7 bases from J, the gap between germline ends came to 8 bases. CDR3 residues: CASSGPIQPQHF. CDR3 bases: TGTGCCAGCAGTGGCCCCATCCAGCCCCAGCATTTT.

A few counts support this clone. The chain is built from TRBV28 and TRBJ1-1; no definite D call. The V and J ends lost 6 bases and 0 bases respectively, with 14 bases between them. The germline V gene has CDR1 MDHEN and CDR2 SYDVKM. The CDR3 consists of 15 residues. The CDR3 region has the DNA TGTGCCAGCAGCCCTCGGGCCGGCCTGAACACTGAAGCTTTCTTT. It codes for CASSPRAGLNTEAFF.

This clone was found once. CDR3 sequence (DNA): TGCGCCAGCAGCCAAGATCCGTCAGGGCTGGGAGATACGCAGTATTTT. Protein product: CASSQDPSGLGDTQYF. This chain uses TRBV4-1 with TRBJ2-3; D is possibly TRBD1 (5 bases). Germline V CDR1 and CDR2: MGHRA, YSYEKL. This CDR3 region has 16 residues. Between the trimmed V and J ends, which lost 0 bases and 5 bases, there was a span of 15 bases.

This clone was found a few times. The chain is built from TRBV11-1 and TRBJ1-2; possible D gene TRBD1, 5 bases. V shed 5 bases and J shed 1 base, with 8 bases lying between them. The CDR3 is made up of 13 amino acids. Germline V CDR1 and CDR2: SGHAT, FQDESV (reference sequence). CDR3 region: CASSTQGNYGYTF. CDR3 bases: TGTGCCAGCAGCACGCAGGGTAACTATGGCTACACCTTC.

This clone has more than one count but fewer than ten. The rearrangement joins TRBV19 to TRBJ1-1, with D tentatively TRBD1 (5 bases). V gave up 4 bases and J gave up 4 bases, with 19 bases separating them. From germline, CDR1 is LNHDA and CDR2 SQIVND (reference sequence). The CDR3 length is 16 residues. For the CDR3, the DNA is TGTGCCAGTAGTAGGGCAGGGCGGCTGGGTAGCACTGAAGCTTTCTTT. Amino acid sequence: CASSRAGRLGSTEAFF.

The J gene is TRBJ1-1, the V gene TRBV7-2; tentatively, D is TRBD1 (5 bases). This CDR3 is 15 amino acids long. Germline CDR1 reads SGHTA; CDR2 reads FQGNSA. V was clipped by 2 bases and J by 1 base, with 11 bases between them. The CDR3: CASSLRGGQNTEAFF. The CDR3 bases are TGTGCCAGCAGCTTACGCGGAGGACAGAACACTGAAGCTTTCTTT. Full variable domain (rest looked up from reference TRBV7-2 and TRBJ1-1): GAGVSQSPSNKVTEKGKDVELRCDPISGHTALYWYRQSLGQGLEFLIYFQGNSAPDKSGLPSDRFSAERTGGSVSTLTIQRTQQEDSAVYLCASSLRGGQNTEAFFGQGTRLTVV.

The V and J genes are TRBV18 and TRBJ1-2, with 11 nucleotides matching TRBD1. The CDR3 covers 19 residues. Germline CDR1 is KGHSH and CDR2 is LQKENI. V lost 3 bases, J lost 4 bases, and 16 bases stayed unmatched. CDR3 in DNA: TGTGCCAGCTCACCGGAACTCGGGACAGGGGGAAGCCAACGCTATGGCTACACCTTC. Its protein is CASSPELGTGGSQRYGYTF.

Of note for this clone: Given the absence of the conserved phenylalanine or tryptophan at the CDR3 end, a read error is likely. This sequence joins TRBV28 and TRBJ1-1; maybe TRBD1 (6 bases). Germline V gene data show CDR1 as MDHEN and CDR2 as SYDVKM. The CDR3 totals 12 residues. Trimming pared 3 bases from V and 8 bases from J, leaving 10 bases between. The CDR3 protein is CASSFGGLEAFL. The DNA of the CDR3 is TGTGCCAGCAGTTTCGGGGGCTTGGAAGCTTTCCTT.

The chain combines TRBV19 with TRBJ1-2, with a weak D call TRBD1 (5 bases). Trimming shortened V by 9 bases and J by 4 bases, and 24 bases separated the two germline ends. Germline V CDR1 and CDR2: LNHDA, SQIVND (reference sequence). The CDR3 totals 16 residues. The CDR3 sequence is CASNIPGSDTSYGYTF. CDR3 sequence (DNA): TGTGCCAGCAACATTCCGGGATCGGACACTTCCTATGGCTACACCTTC. The whole variable domain, filled in from reference TRBV19 and TRBJ1-2, reads DGGITQSPKYLFRKEGQNVTLSCEQNLNHDAMYWYRQDPGQGLRLIYYSQIVNDFQKGDIAEGYSVSREKKESFPLTVTSAQKNPTAFYLCASNIPGSDTSYGYTFGSGTRLTVV.

The V gene is TRBV6-6, the J gene TRBJ2-2; D gene unclear. The CDR3 consists of 14 residues. V gave up 2 bases and J gave up 5 bases, with 9 bases separating them. From germline, CDR1 is MNHNY and CDR2 SVGAGI (reference sequence). The CDR3 sequence is CASSYTSMTGELFF. The DNA of the CDR3 is TGTGCCAGCAGTTACACCAGTATGACCGGGGAGCTGTTTTTT.